This T cell receptor beta chain was sequenced for a study of shared clonotypes between healthy human individuals. Study as a whole: Each donor contributed plates that comprised three CD4 naive, three CD4 memory, two CD8 naive and one CD8 memory.

The protocol was immunoSEQ multiplex PCR, while the TCRdb copy is restricted to in-frame clones and leaves out a portion. The table has 2.5 million or so clones, approximately 92% seen once. CDR3 size: 15 residues. J was trimmed by 7 bases and V by 4 bases; bases with no gene match: 8. CDR1 KGHSH and CDR2 LQKENI come from the germline V gene. This TCR derives from a man younger than 35 in good health. The gene calls are TRBV18 and TRBJ1-3, with 9 bases lining up with TRBD1. The sample comprised naive CD4+ T cells sorted from blood. The subset is: CD45RA+ positively selected. This CDR3 reads CASSQGQGLQNTIYF. The CDR3 region has the DNA TGTGCCAGCTCACAGGGACAGGGATTGCAGAACACCATATATTTT.